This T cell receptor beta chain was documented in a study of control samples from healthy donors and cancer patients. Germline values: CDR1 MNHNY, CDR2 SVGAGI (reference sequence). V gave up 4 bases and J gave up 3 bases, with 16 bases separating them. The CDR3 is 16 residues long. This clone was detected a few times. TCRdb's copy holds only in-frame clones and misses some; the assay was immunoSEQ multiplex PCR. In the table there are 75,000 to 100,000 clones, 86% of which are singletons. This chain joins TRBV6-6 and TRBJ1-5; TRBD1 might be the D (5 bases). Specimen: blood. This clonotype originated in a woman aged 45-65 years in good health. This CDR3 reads CASSSSPDSYNQPQHF. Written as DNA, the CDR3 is TGTGCCAGCAGTTCCTCACCCGACAGCTACAATCAGCCCCAGCATTTT.